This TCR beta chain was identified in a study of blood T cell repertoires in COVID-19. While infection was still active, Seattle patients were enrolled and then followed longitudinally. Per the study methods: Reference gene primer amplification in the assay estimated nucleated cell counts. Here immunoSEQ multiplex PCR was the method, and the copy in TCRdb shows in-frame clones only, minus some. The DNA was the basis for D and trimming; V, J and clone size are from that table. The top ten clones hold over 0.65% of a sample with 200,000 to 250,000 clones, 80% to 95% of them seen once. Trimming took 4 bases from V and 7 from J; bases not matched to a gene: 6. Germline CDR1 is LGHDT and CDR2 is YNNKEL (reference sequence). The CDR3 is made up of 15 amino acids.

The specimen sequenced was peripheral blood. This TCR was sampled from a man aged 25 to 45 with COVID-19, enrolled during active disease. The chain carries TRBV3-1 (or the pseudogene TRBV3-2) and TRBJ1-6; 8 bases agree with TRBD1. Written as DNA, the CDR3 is TGTGCCAGCAGCCGGAGGACAGGGACAAATTCACCCCTCCACTTT. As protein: CASSRRTGTNSPLHF.